This T cell receptor (beta chain) was captured by sequencing in a study of CD8+CD57+ T cells in acquired aplastic anemia. In the study overall: Sorted CD4+ and CD8+ cell DNA averaged around 3.5 ug.

A remark on this clonotype: The antigen remains undetermined.

By flow cytometry, patients selected for sequencing had shown an expansion of CD8+CD57+ cells. At blood sampling, none of the patients had yet received therapy. Genomic DNA, the template, was used for profiling of the TCR beta VDJ and CDR3. A single record per CDR3 protein comes from TCRdb applying MiXCR to the reads. The sample carries a few hundred thousand distinct CDR3 sequences, approximately 57% recorded once. Whole-study results and caveats: The study identified twenty-nine CD8+ CDR3 sequences shared by patients and controls. Levels of CD8+ Simpson's diversity were not significantly distinct in patients versus controls.

CDR3 length: 13 amino acids. The trim removed 5 bases at V and 3 bases at J, leaving 3 bases unmatched. J is TRBJ1-1 and V is TRBV12-3 or TRBV12-4, with 7 nucleotides matching TRBD1. Sequencing was done on a sample of sorted CD4+, CD8+, or CD8+CD57+ T cells (not recorded which) from PBMCs. This clonotype was sampled from a human donor with aplastic anemia. The CDR3 protein is CASSRQGYTEAFF. The CDR3 coding sequence is TGTGCCAGCAGTCGACAGGGCTACACTGAAGCTTTCTTT.